Sequencing of this T cell receptor (beta chain) was carried out in a study of control samples from healthy donors and cancer patients (dated by TCRdb to the early 2020s). CDR1 and CDR2 are drawn from the germline V gene: MNHEY, SVGAGI. The V and J ends are trimmed by 6 bases and 10 bases, leaving 15 bases between them. The CDR3 has 13 amino acids, counting the end cysteine and phenylalanine. Of the read, only the CDR3 DNA is kept; its 39 bases are in frame from base 1. This clone was detected only a few times. The target of this receptor is not known. Per-base quality was not reported, and no clone a single base away is much larger than it. The library was generated by the immunoSEQ multiplex PCR assay. Imported from immuneACCESS, the table was reduced by TCRdb to in-frame sequences with V and J called. These copies leave out some clones; in studies compared against another copy, an unresolved V gene accounts for under half, and the cause of the remainder is not known. Here the sample has almost 85,000 clones; 84% occur a single time. Of the sample, about 9.9% is held by the ten largest clones.

Sequencing used PBMCs. The receptor's source is a man between 60 and 75 years old with head and neck cancer. This chain joins TRBV6-5 to TRBJ1-4; matching of 6 bases hints at TRBD1 as the D gene. Here is the DNA: TGTGCCAGCAGGGATACAGGGAGGGGAAAACTGTTTTTT. Its translation is CASRDTGRGKLFF.